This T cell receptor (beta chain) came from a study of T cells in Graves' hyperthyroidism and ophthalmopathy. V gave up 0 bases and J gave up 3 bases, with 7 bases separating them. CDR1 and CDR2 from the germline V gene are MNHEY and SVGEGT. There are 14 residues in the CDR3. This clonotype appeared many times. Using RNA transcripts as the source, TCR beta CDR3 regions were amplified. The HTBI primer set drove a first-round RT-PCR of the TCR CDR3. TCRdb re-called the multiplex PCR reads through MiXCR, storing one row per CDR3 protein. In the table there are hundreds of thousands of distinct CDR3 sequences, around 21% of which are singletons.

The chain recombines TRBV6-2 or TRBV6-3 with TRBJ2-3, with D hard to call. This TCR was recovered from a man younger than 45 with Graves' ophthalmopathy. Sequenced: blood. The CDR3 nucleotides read TGTGCCAGCAGTTACTCGAGCCCGACAGATACGCAGTATTTT. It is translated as CASSYSSPTDTQYF.